This is a list of T cell receptor beta chains from one sample in a study of identical twins. Each CDR3 protein is one row after TCRdb ran MiXCR on the 5' RACE reads. This sample has about 150,000 distinct CDR3 sequences, with around 3.6% found just once. The sample consisted of memory T cells sorted from blood. These receptors all come from a man between 18 and 35 years old in good health. Both conserved end residues are part of each CDR3. Each record gives: J gene, V gene, D gene, clone size, CDR3 DNA, CDR3 protein. The D gene is left open where the match is weak. The size entry is marked missing in some rows and otherwise reads once, few, many or a size class.

j_gene: TRBJ2-7
v_gene: TRBV4-1
d_gene: TRBD1
abundance: .
CDR3nt: TGCGCCAGCAGCCATGGGACAGGGGCCTACGAGCAGTACTTC
CDR3aa: CASSHGTGAYEQYF

j_gene: TRBJ2-1
v_gene: TRBV2
d_gene: TRBD1
abundance: few
CDR3nt: TGTGCCAGCAGTGAAGCGCTAGGGGGCGAGCAGTTCTTC
CDR3aa: CASSEALGGEQFF

j_gene: TRBJ1-6
v_gene: TRBV6-4
d_gene: .
abundance: .
CDR3nt: TGTGCCAGCAGTGAGTTTGGAACGGGACCCCTCCACTTT
CDR3aa: CASSEFGTGPLHF

j_gene: TRBJ2-5
v_gene: TRBV4-2
d_gene: .
abundance: many
CDR3nt: TGTGCCAGCAGCCAAGATAGCGAGCCTCGGGGAAAGACCCAGTACTTC
CDR3aa: CASSQDSEPRGKTQYF

j_gene: TRBJ2-1
v_gene: TRBV11-2
d_gene: .
abundance: many
CDR3nt: TGTGCCAGCAGCGCCCGGCGGGGAAGGGGGGCTAATGAGCAGTTCTTC
CDR3aa: CASSARRGRGANEQFF

j_gene: TRBJ1-1
v_gene: TRBV12-3/TRBV12-4
d_gene: .
abundance: many
CDR3nt: TGTGCCAGCAGTTTCGGGGGGCAGGGCACTGAAGCTTTCTTT
CDR3aa: CASSFGGQGTEAFF

j_gene: TRBJ2-1
v_gene: TRBV19
d_gene: TRBD2
abundance: .
CDR3nt: TGTGCCAGCTCCCAGGCGCGGGGGACCTACAATGAGCAGTTCTTC
CDR3aa: CASSQARGTYNEQFF

j_gene: TRBJ2-3
v_gene: TRBV3-1
d_gene: .
abundance: many
CDR3nt: TGTGCCAGCAGCCAAGGACGAGGGAAAGATACGCAGTATTTT
CDR3aa: CASSQGRGKDTQYF

j_gene: TRBJ2-1
v_gene: TRBV5-1
d_gene: TRBD2
abundance: many
CDR3nt: TGCGCCAGCAGTTTTAGCGGGAATCGGGATAATGAGCAGTTCTTC
CDR3aa: CASSFSGNRDNEQFF

j_gene: TRBJ1-6
v_gene: TRBV5-1
d_gene: .
abundance: many
CDR3nt: TGCGCCAGCAGCTTCGGTGGGGTTGGGGCTTCACCCCTCCACTTT
CDR3aa: CASSFGGVGASPLHF

j_gene: TRBJ1-1
v_gene: TRBV18
d_gene: .
abundance: many
CDR3nt: TGTGCCAGCTCACCACAAAACACGATCTCGAACACTGAAGCTTTCTTT
CDR3aa: CASSPQNTISNTEAFF

j_gene: TRBJ2-1
v_gene: TRBV12-3/TRBV12-4
d_gene: .
abundance: hyperexpanded
CDR3nt: TGTGCCAGCAGTTTATTTAGGACGTCGTATTGGGATGAGCAGTTCTTC
CDR3aa: CASSLFRTSYWDEQFF